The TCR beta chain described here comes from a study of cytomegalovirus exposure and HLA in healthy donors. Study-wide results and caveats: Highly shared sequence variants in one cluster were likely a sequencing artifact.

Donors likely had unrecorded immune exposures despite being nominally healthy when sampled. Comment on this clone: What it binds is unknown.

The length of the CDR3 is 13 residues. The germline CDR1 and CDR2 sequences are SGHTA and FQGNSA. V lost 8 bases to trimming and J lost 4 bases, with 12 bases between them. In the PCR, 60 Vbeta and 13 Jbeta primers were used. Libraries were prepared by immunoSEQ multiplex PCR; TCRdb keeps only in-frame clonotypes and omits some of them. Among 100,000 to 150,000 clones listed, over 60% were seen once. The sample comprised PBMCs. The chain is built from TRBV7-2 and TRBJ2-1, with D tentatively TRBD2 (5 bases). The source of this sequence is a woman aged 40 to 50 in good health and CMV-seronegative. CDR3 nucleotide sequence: TGTGCCAGCGGGCGCGGGTCGTACAATGAGCAGTTCTTC. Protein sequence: CASGRGSYNEQFF.